This T cell receptor beta chain was retrieved from a study of cytomegalovirus exposure and HLA in healthy donors. Study-level points and caveats: Associated with cytomegalovirus, according to the listing, were around 160 TCR beta chains. As immune exposure information, only CMV serostatus was available. A later analysis linked a missense DCLRE1C variant to TCR beta V- and J-gene trimming. Productive rates of about 87% or about 30% were seen for most TCR beta V segments in an earlier analysis.

The PCR contained 60 Vbeta and 13 Jbeta primers. TCRdb keeps only in-frame clones here, not all; method: immunoSEQ multiplex PCR. The sample lists about 190,000 clones, about 90% occurring once. Worth noting for this clone: The antigen remains unidentified.

Germline assignment: CDR1 LGHNA and CDR2 YSLEER. J was trimmed by 4 bases and V by 4 bases; bases with no gene match: 6. The CDR3 runs to 14 residues. Specimen: PBMCs. The receptor's source is a man in his thirties or forties in good health and CMV-seronegative. The chain links TRBV4-3 to TRBJ1-2; 7 bases match TRBD1. The CDR3 loop reads CASSPDRDAYGYTF. In DNA form, the CDR3 reads TGCGCCAGCAGCCCCGACAGGGACGCCTATGGCTACACCTTC.